The 5 T cell receptor beta chains reported below all come from one sample, sequenced in a study of blood T cell repertoires in COVID-19. Generated by immunoSEQ multiplex PCR, the TCRdb table keeps only in-frame clones and is missing some. The data contain hundreds of thousands of clones, about 87% of them singletons. The specimen sequenced was PBMCs or T cells enriched from blood (not recorded which). The receptors come from a woman aged 50 to 65 who had recovered from COVID-19.

This chain links TRBV28 with TRBJ2-2; tentatively, D is TRBD2 (5 bases). The CDR3 extends over 16 amino acids. Germline loops: CDR1 MDHEN, CDR2 SYDVKM. V was pared by 6 bases and J by 6 bases, with 20 bases between. The CDR3 DNA follows: TGTGCCAGCAGCCTAACCCCTGGGCGGGTTCCCGGGGAGCTGTTTTTT. It yields the protein CASSLTPGRVPGELFF.

The chain uses TRBV13 and TRBJ2-3; D is perhaps TRBD2 (6 bases). Germline V CDR1 and CDR2: PRHDT, FYEKMQ (reference sequence). V lost 6 bases and J 0 bases, leaving 13 bases between the germline ends. CDR3 size: 15 residues. As DNA, the CDR3 is TGTGCCAGCAGTAGGCGGAGCGGGAGCACAGATACGCAGTATTTT. Its translation is CASSRRSGSTDTQYF.

In its sample, this clone was seen a few times. The chain uses TRBV7-3 and TRBJ2-1, with 8 positions matching TRBD2. Losses at the gene ends were 8 bases for V and 6 bases for J; bases not matched to a gene: 12. Germline V gives CDR1 SGHTA, CDR2 FQGTGA. The CDR3 sequence is 15 residues long. CDR3 protein: CASSSTSGPLNEQFF. The CDR3 coding sequence is TGTGCCAGCTCGTCCACTAGCGGACCTCTCAATGAGCAGTTCTTC.

For this clone: One end of the junction varies from germline; a read error may be responsible. V is TRBV7-7 and J is TRBJ2-1; TRBD2 matches 8 bases. Germline V CDR1 and CDR2: SSHAT, FNYEAQ (reference sequence). The CDR3 has 13 amino acids. The CDR3 loop is CASSREGRNEQFF. CDR3 DNA sequence: TGTGCTAGCAGCCGGGAGGGCCGCAATGAGCAGTTCTTC.

The chain combines TRBV3-1 (or the pseudogene TRBV3-2) with TRBJ2-3, with TRBD1 matching over 9 bases. Per germline, CDR1 LGHDT and CDR2 YNNKEL (reference sequence). The J segment lost 1 base and the V segment lost 3 bases, leaving 2 bases of the junction unmatched. There are 15 residues in the CDR3. CDR3 protein: CASSQRTGGTDTQYF. The CDR3 DNA follows: TGTGCCAGCAGCCAGAGGACAGGGGGCACAGATACGCAGTATTTT.